The 19 T cell receptor beta chains listed next were all sequenced from one sample in a study of persistence of HIV-infected CD4 T cells. Overlapping HIV-1 Gag 15-mer peptides at approximately 1 ug per peptide per mL were used. CD40L-negative CD69-negative CD45RO-high memory CD4+ T cells were sorted as populations depleted of antigen-responding cells. The immunoSEQ assay was version 4, run in survey mode. The method was immunoSEQ multiplex PCR; TCRdb's version includes in-frame clones alone and lacks a portion of them. The sample consists of tens of thousands of clones, approximately 80% of them appearing once. These receptors have no known antigen. Sequences were derived from CD4+ T cells sorted from PBMCs after roughly 17-hour stimulation, sampled from a patient who received antiretroviral therapy. The receptors shown here come from an adult man with HIV who was CMV-seropositive.

J is TRBJ1-5 and V is TRBV12-3 or TRBV12-4, with TRBD1 as a possible D gene (5 bases). Between the trimmed V and J ends, which lost 6 bases and 4 bases, there was a span of 10 bases. The CDR3 is 13 amino acids. For the CDR3, the DNA is TGTGCCAGCAGACTGGGGGGGAATCAGCCCCAGCATTTT. Translating it yields CASRLGGNQPQHF.

The chain carries TRBV10-3 and TRBJ2-7; 10 nucleotides match TRBD2. Germline V CDR1 and CDR2: ENHRY, SYGVKD. The CDR3 loop spans 13 amino acids. Trimming cost V 10 bases and J 1 base; bases outside gene matches: 4. The CDR3 spells CATLAGVSYEQYF. DNA for the CDR3: TGTGCCACCCTAGCGGGAGTGTCCTACGAGCAGTACTTC.

The chain has TRBV4-2 and TRBJ1-2, with 8 bases lining up with TRBD1. The CDR3 extends over 13 amino acids. Germline CDR1 LGHNA, CDR2 YNFKEQ. The junction had 3 bases not matched to a gene; V was cut back by 1 base and J by 8 bases. The CDR3, as DNA: TGTGCCAGCAGCCAAGTCTCAGGGGGCGGCTACACCTTC. Translation: CASSQVSGGGYTF.

This clone was detected a few times. This chain connects TRBV10-3 to TRBJ1-2; 11 bases match TRBD1. The V segment lost 2 bases and the J segment 4 bases; nucleotides outside the gene matches: 3. Germline assignment: CDR1 ENHRY and CDR2 SYGVKD. The CDR3 covers 15 residues. CDR3 amino acids: CAISEPGQGGYGYTF. DNA for the CDR3: TGTGCCATCAGTGAGCCGGGACAGGGGGGCTATGGCTACACCTTC.

This sequence joins TRBV6-5 and TRBJ1-2, with D hard to call. V was clipped by 8 bases and J by 0 bases, with 13 bases between them. This CDR3 region has 14 residues. CDR1 and CDR2 (germline): MNHEY, SVGAGI. In DNA form, the CDR3 reads TGTGCCAGCTTCGGGCAGAGAGCTAACTATGGCTACACCTTC. It specifies CASFGQRANYGYTF.

The chain combines TRBV12-3 or TRBV12-4 with TRBJ2-2; D gene uncertain. Trimming pared 7 bases from V and 5 bases from J, leaving 8 bases between. This CDR3 contains 12 residues. The CDR3 DNA is TGTGCCAGCACCCGGGTTACCGGGGAGCTGTTTTTT. Translation: CASTRVTGELFF.

The chain combines TRBV13 with TRBJ2-3, with D possibly being TRBD1 (6 bases). The CDR3 is 14 amino acids. V was pared by 1 base and J by 5 bases, with 10 bases between. Germline lookup yields CDR1 PRHDT and CDR2 FYEKMQ (reference sequence). CDR3 loop: CASSLVGRGDTQYF. The CDR3 bases are TGTGCCAGCAGCTTAGTCGGCAGGGGAGATACGCAGTATTTT.

This chain links TRBV29-1 with TRBJ2-5, with TRBD2 as a possible D gene (6 bases). Germline-derived CDR1 and CDR2 are SQVTM and ANQGSEA. This CDR3 has 12 amino acids. Trimming left V 8 bases short and J 1 base short, with 11 bases between. The CDR3 region has the DNA TGCAGCTGTCTAGCGAGCCAAGAGACCCAGTACTTC. The encoded protein is CSCLASQETQYF. Together with reference TRBV29-1 and TRBJ2-5, the CDR3 gives the full variable domain: SAVISQKPSRDICQRGTSLTIQCQVDSQVTMMFWYRQQPGQSLTLIATANQGSEATYESGFVIDKFPISRPNLTFSTLTVSNMSPEDSSIYLCSCLASQETQYFGPGTRLLVL.

This sequence joins TRBV20-1 and TRBJ2-3; tentative D call: TRBD2 (6 bases). V was trimmed by 3 bases and J by 3 bases, leaving 16 bases between them. The CDR3 is 15 amino acids. Germline-derived CDR1 and CDR2 are DFQATT and SNEGSKA (reference sequence). Here the CDR3 reads CSASTFWGRTDTQYF. The CDR3 bases are TGCAGTGCTAGTACCTTCTGGGGGAGGACAGATACGCAGTATTTT.

The chain joins TRBV19 to TRBJ2-7; a weak D match, TRBD1 (6 bases). V lost 6 bases to trimming and J lost 5 bases, with 14 bases between them. The germline V gene has CDR1 LNHDA and CDR2 SQIVND (reference sequence). The CDR3 sequence is 13 residues long. CDR3 loop: CASRGTRYDEQYF. CDR3 sequence (DNA): TGTGCCAGTAGGGGGACAAGGTACGACGAGCAGTACTTC. Filled out from reference TRBV19 and TRBJ2-7, the complete variable domain reads DGGITQSPKYLFRKEGQNVTLSCEQNLNHDAMYWYRQDPGQGLRLIYYSQIVNDFQKGDIAEGYSVSREKKESFPLTVTSAQKNPTAFYLCASRGTRYDEQYFGPGTRLTVT.

The chain carries TRBV20-1 and TRBJ2-5, with D unresolved. The germline V and J ends were trimmed by 3 bases and 5 bases, with 10 bases remaining between them. Germline CDR1 and CDR2: DFQATT and SNEGSKA (reference sequence). The length of the CDR3 is 12 residues. The DNA of the CDR3 is TGCAGTGCTAGTGGAATCGGTGAGACCCAGTACTTC. Its translation is CSASGIGETQYF.

The gene calls are TRBV20-1 and TRBJ1-2, with no clear D. Germline V lookup: CDR1 DFQATT, CDR2 SNEGSKA (reference sequence). This CDR3 spans 13 amino acids. V dropped 3 bases and J dropped 7 bases, with 15 bases sitting between them. The CDR3 region has the DNA TGCAGTGCTAGTAGGAGGGAAACTCTTGGCTACACCTTC. This gives the protein CSASRRETLGYTF.

In this sample, this clone turned up a few times. The rearrangement joins TRBV6-5 to TRBJ1-3, with 8 bases matching TRBD1. The CDR3 is 15 residues long. V shed 6 bases and J 4 bases; nucleotides not matched to a gene: 8. Germline assignment: CDR1 MNHEY and CDR2 SVGAGI. In nucleotides, the CDR3 is TGTGCCAGCAGGCGCTCGACAGGGGCAGGAAACACCATATATTTT. It codes for CASRRSTGAGNTIYF.

The chain has TRBV10-3 and TRBJ1-1; D may be TRBD1 (5 bases). CDR1 is ENHRY and CDR2 is SYGVKD in the germline V gene. This CDR3 spans 16 amino acids. The V gene lost 0 bases and the J gene lost 0 bases, with 11 bases spanning the gap. CDR3 sequence: CAISESPTALNTEAFF. CDR3 sequence (DNA): TGTGCCATCAGTGAGTCACCGACAGCCCTGAACACTGAAGCTTTCTTT.

The chain couples TRBV11-2 to TRBJ2-7, with TRBD1 matching over 7 bases. Germline V gene data show CDR1 as SGHAT and CDR2 as FQNNGV. The CDR3 spans 13 residues. The trim removed 3 bases at V and 3 bases at J, leaving 2 bases unmatched. The CDR3 is CASSLDRIYEQYF. CDR3 nucleotides: TGTGCCAGCAGCTTGGACAGGATCTACGAGCAGTACTTC.

The V and J genes are TRBV29-1 and TRBJ2-7; D unclear. V lost 7 bases to trimming and J lost 0 bases, with 10 bases between them. This CDR3 has 12 amino acids. Germline V gene sequence: CDR1 SQVTM, CDR2 ANQGSEA. The CDR3 bases are TGCAGCGCACTCCTGAGCTCCTACGAGCAGTACTTC. It specifies CSALLSSYEQYF.

In its sample, this clone was seen a few times. J is TRBJ2-7 and V is TRBV29-1; TRBD1 might be the D (6 bases). The CDR3 sequence is 12 residues long. V was cut by 6 bases and J by 5 bases, with 14 bases left in between. Germline lookup yields CDR1 SQVTM and CDR2 ANQGSEA. DNA for the CDR3: TGCAGCGTGACCACAGGGAGCAACGAGCAGTACTTC. Protein sequence: CSVTTGSNEQYF.

The genes are TRBV5-1 and TRBJ2-1, with no clear D. The V and J ends lost 0 bases and 7 bases respectively, with 11 bases between them. CDR3 length: 14 residues. CDR1 is SGHRS and CDR2 is YFSETQ in the germline V gene. The CDR3 DNA reads as TGCGCCAGCAGCTTGGGTTTGGCGAGGAATGAGCAGTTCTTC. This sequence encodes CASSLGLARNEQFF.

This chain connects TRBV18 to TRBJ1-6, with a tentative D call TRBD1 (5 bases). V lost 1 base and J lost 5, with 15 bases in between. Germline CDR1 and CDR2: KGHSH and LQKENI. There are 17 residues in the CDR3. CDR3 DNA: TGTGCCAGCTCACCACGGGCGAGGGGAGACAATAATTCACCCCTCCACTTT. Residues: CASSPRARGDNNSPLHF.